This note documents a single T cell receptor (beta chain) sequence. What this receptor recognizes is not known. Base qualities are missing; no much larger clone stands one base away. This entry is derived from a study of OX40 agonist ivuxolimab in advanced cancers. Background on the whole study: Ivuxolimab was an agonistic, fully human IgG2 monoclonal antibody directed against OX40 (CD134), a costimulatory receptor. Intravenous ivuxolimab was administered to patients every 2 weeks at six dose levels: 0.01, 0.1, 0.3, 1.5, 3 and 10 mg/kg. Partial responses were achieved by three dose-escalation patients, of whom one had hepatocellular carcinoma and two had cutaneous melanoma. The point of sequencing TCRbeta in the periphery was to test whether ivuxolimab changed TCR sequence diversity and drove clonal T-cell expansion. A male proportion of roughly 80% and a mean age of roughly 55 years, ranging from about 20 to 79, were recorded for the dose-escalation cohort. Patients were allowed to have had prior anti-PD-1, anti-PD-L1 or anti-CTLA-4 therapy, and around 43% of the dose-escalation patients had been treated with checkpoint inhibitors. Among the 52 dose-escalation patients, about 20 had hepatocellular carcinoma, roughly 15 melanoma, 9 renal cell carcinoma and 9 head and neck cancer. The paper covers the monotherapy dose-escalation part of the phase I ivuxolimab trial, which included N of about 51 patients.

To sequence the TCRbeta CDR3 region, genomic DNA was isolated from the sorted cells. The immunoSEQ Assay was used for sequencing of TCRbeta CDR3 regions. As stored in TCRdb, this immuneACCESS dataset retains in-frame rearrangements with V and J assigned. A fraction of the clones does not appear; measured against another copy, unresolved V genes explain less than half of the discrepancy, and the remainder lacks a known reason. In this sample the table shows some 77,000 clones, approximately 85% of which occur a single time. The top ten clones comprise around 2.1% of the sample. The germline V gene yields SGHNT for CDR1 and YENEEA for CDR2. V and J lose 7 bases and 5 bases, and a span of 14 bases separates them. Spanning cysteine to phenylalanine, the CDR3 consists of 14 amino acids. The sequence is cut down to CDR3 DNA, 42 bases in frame from base 1. The trial excluded patients who had a history of autoimmune disease or who were on systemic immunosuppression. Peripheral blood for TCR sequencing was drawn from every dose cohort at baseline, at cycle 4 day 1 and at cycle 7 day 1. Samples were obtained from an open-label, multicenter, first-in-human phase I dose-escalation trial of ivuxolimab. Adults with locally advanced or metastatic head and neck squamous cell, hepatocellular, melanoma or renal cell carcinoma were enrolled in the trial. CD4+ and CD8+ T cells were sorted separately from peripheral blood before TCR sequencing.

General findings and caveats noted by the study authors: The antigen specificity of the clonally expanded peripheral T cells was not determined. Low levels of normalized T-cell clonal expansion were also seen in some nonresponding patients. After ivuxolimab, CD8+ T cells had more expanded clones than CD4+ T cells on average. At doses from 0.1 to 3.0 mg/kg, clonal expansion was seen in both CD4+ and CD8+ blood T cells between baseline and week 6. In the 0.1-3.0 mg/kg groups, partial responders were among the patients with the lowest normalized peripheral clonal expansion, particularly in CD8+ T cells.

The sequence derives from an adult with an advanced solid tumor such as melanoma, head and neck, liver or kidney cancer. The rearranged chain carries TRBV11-3 and TRBJ2-2; TRBD2 is perhaps the D gene, given 6 matching bases. The sequences come from CD4+ or CD8+ T cells sorted from blood, collected in a trial of the OX40 agonist ivuxolimab. The CDR3 protein is CASTRDGSTGELFF. The DNA sequence reads TGTGCCAGCACCAGAGACGGGAGTACCGGGGAGCTGTTTTTT.